This T cell receptor (beta chain) came from a study of blood T cell repertoires in COVID-19. Study at large: Acute and convalescent COVID-19 samples came from the United States, Italy and Spain. Nucleic acid was either cDNA or gDNA, and it came from T cells, B-cell-depleted T cells, or PBMCs.

Looked up from germline, CDR1 is SEHNR and CDR2 is FQNEAQ (reference sequence). V lost 1 base and J lost 9; bases outside the gene matches: 5. The CDR3 loop spans 16 amino acids. Original processing notes: For nucleated cells, counts were estimated from reference gene primer amplification. Sequencing was performed with immunoSEQ multiplex PCR; in TCRdb, only in-frame clones are kept and a portion is missing. V and J calls and clone size follow that table, whereas D and trimming were derived from the DNA. The sample holds just over 35,000 clones, about 90% seen once. The J gene is TRBJ2-1, the V gene TRBV7-9; 14 bases are shared with TRBD2. The sample comprised peripheral blood. This clonotype was obtained from a man aged 60-69 years with acute or convalescent COVID-19. The DNA of the CDR3 is TGTGCCAGCAGCTTAGACGGGACTAGCGGGAGAGGTGAGCAGTTCTTC. Its translation: CASSLDGTSGRGEQFF.